This TCR beta chain was recovered during a study of shared clonotypes between healthy human individuals. As for the study in general: A few men and two women, aged 18 to 49, were donors. Each donor's CD8 memory used one plate, CD8 naive two, each CD4 subset three. Whole-study findings and limits: The rarefaction results pointed to incomplete sorted-subset sequencing despite large depth.

Regarding this clone: Its matching antigen is unknown.

TCRdb keeps only in-frame clones here, not all; method: immunoSEQ multiplex PCR. The sample shows around 1,100,000 clones, approximately 75% of them seen only once. Sample: memory CD4+ T cells from PBMCs. Subset here: CD45RA-negative fraction. The clonotype originates from a man between 18 and 35 years old in good health. Some clones in this sample may be carry-over from other donors' samples.

CDR3 nucleotide sequence: TGTGCCAGCAGTGAAACTAGCGTAGCCTACAATGAGCAGTTCTTC. Translated, it gives CASSETSVAYNEQFF. The chain carries TRBV2 and TRBJ2-1; the match to TRBD2 covers 7 bases. The germline V gene encodes CDR1 SNHLY and CDR2 FYNNEI. The CDR3 is made up of 15 amino acids. The V gene end was trimmed by 2 bases and the J gene end by 2 bases; junction bases not matched to a gene: 3.